This T cell receptor beta chain was observed in a study of OX40 agonist ivuxolimab in advanced cancers. Whole-study context: Patients with hepatocellular carcinoma, melanoma, renal cell or head and neck cancer made up the dose-escalation patients. Mean age about 60 years, range 23 to 79; roughly 80% male. Study observations and caveats: There were also nonresponders showing low normalized T-cell clonal expansion.

V lost 5 bases and J lost 5; bases outside the gene matches: 5. The CDR3 spans 15 residues. Germline CDR1 is SGHTA and CDR2 is FQGTGA. Method: immunoSEQ multiplex PCR; TCRdb's copy keeps in-frame clones and lacks some. The sample includes 65,000 to 100,000 clones, around 85% of them seen just once. This clone turned up a few times. Its specificity is unknown. Sequenced here: CD4+ or CD8+ T cells sorted from blood, sampled in a trial of the OX40 agonist ivuxolimab. This TCR was sampled from an adult with an advanced solid tumor such as melanoma, head and neck, liver or kidney cancer. The chain has TRBV7-3 and TRBJ2-1; 11 bases line up with TRBD1. CDR3 amino acids: CASSRTGGGHNEQFF. The CDR3 region has the DNA TGTGCCAGCAGCCGGACAGGGGGCGGTCACAATGAGCAGTTCTTC.